The TCR beta chain described here comes from a study of T cells in Graves' hyperthyroidism and ophthalmopathy. In the study overall: Before treatment of any kind, peripheral blood was taken at initial diagnosis. Points from the study as a whole: Expanded thyroid clonotypes (above 0.001) were mostly also found in blood.

The investigators amplified TCR beta CDR3 regions from RNA transcripts. Researchers ran a first-round RT-PCR on the TCR CDR3 using the HTBI primer set. TCRdb independently ran MiXCR on the multiplex PCR reads; one entry per CDR3 protein. The sample holds 300,000 or so distinct CDR3 sequences, 15% to 20% seen once. Stability of Graves' hyperthyroidism was defined as absent ophthalmopathy progression within 18 months. The study enrolled patients aged 18 to 65 with newly diagnosed hyperthyroidism of under 2 months' duration. V was shortened by 0 bases and J by 5 bases, with 11 bases between the two germline ends. The CDR3 has 14 amino acids. Germline V CDR1 and CDR2: GTSNPN, SVGIG (reference sequence). This clonotype turned up a few times. Its specificity is not known.

The sequenced material came from blood. V is TRBV30 and J is TRBJ2-1; D is undetermined. This sequence was found in a woman aged 50 to 65 with Graves' hyperthyroidism. In nucleotides, the CDR3 is TGTGCCTGGAGTGTAAGTCCCTATAACAATGAGCAGTTCTTC. It yields the protein CAWSVSPYNNEQFF. Complete variable domain (other parts from reference TRBV30 and TRBJ2-1): SQTIHQWPATLVQPVGSPLSLECTVEGTSNPNLYWYRQAAGRGLQLLFYSVGIGQISSEVPQNLSASRPQDRQFILSSKKLLLSDSGFYLCAWSVSPYNNEQFFGPGTRLTVL.